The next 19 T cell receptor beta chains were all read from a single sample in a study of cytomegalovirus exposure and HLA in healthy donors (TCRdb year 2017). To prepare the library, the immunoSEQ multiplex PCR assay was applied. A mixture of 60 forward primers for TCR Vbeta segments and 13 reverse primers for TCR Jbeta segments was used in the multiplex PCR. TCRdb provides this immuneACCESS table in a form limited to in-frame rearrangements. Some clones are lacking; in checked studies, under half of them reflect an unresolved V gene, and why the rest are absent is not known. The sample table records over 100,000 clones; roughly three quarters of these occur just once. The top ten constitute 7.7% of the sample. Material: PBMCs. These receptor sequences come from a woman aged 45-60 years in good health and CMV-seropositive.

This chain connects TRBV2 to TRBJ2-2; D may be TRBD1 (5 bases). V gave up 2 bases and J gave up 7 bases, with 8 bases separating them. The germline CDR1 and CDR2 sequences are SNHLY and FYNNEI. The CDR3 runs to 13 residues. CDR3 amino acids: CASSEKRGGELFF. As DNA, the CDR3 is TGTGCCAGCAGTGAAAAAAGGGGCGGGGAGCTGTTTTTT. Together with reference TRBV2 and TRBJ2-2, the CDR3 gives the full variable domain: EPEVTQTPSHQVTQMGQEVILRCVPISNHLYFYWYRQILGQKVEFLVSFYNNEISEKSEIFDDQFSVERPDGSNFTLKIRSTKLEDSAMYFCASSEKRGGELFFGEGSRLTVL.

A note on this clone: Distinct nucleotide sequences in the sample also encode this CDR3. CDR3 coding DNA: TGTGCCAGCAGTAGACAGGGTGGAGGCTACACCTTC. Amino acid sequence: CASSRQGGGYTF. The chain links TRBV6-1 to TRBJ1-2, with 7 bases aligning to TRBD1. V lost 5 bases to trimming and J lost 8 bases; unmatched junction nucleotides: 5. This CDR3 has 12 residues. CDR1 is MNHNS and CDR2 is SASEGT in the germline V gene.

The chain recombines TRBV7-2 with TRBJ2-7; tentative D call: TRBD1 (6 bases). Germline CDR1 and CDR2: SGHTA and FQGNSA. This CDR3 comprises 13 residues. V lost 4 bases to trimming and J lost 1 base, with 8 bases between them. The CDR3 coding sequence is TGTGCCAGCAGCTCTACAGGGTCCTACGAGCAGTACTTC. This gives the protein CASSSTGSYEQYF.

CDR3 residues: CASRPIEMNGNQPQHF. The DNA for the CDR3 is TGCGCCAGCAGGCCAATAGAGATGAATGGCAATCAGCCCCAGCATTTT. The V and J genes are TRBV23-1 and TRBJ1-5, with D unclear. TRBV23-1 counts as an open reading frame of uncertain function. Trimming removed 6 bases from V and 2 bases from J, with 17 bases in between. The CDR3 contains 16 residues.

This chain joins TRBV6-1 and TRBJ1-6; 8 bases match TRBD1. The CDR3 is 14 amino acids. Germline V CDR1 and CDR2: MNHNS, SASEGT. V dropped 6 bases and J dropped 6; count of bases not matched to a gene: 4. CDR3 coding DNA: TGTGCCAGCAGCGGACAGGGTCGTAATTCACCCCTCCACTTT. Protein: CASSGQGRNSPLHF.

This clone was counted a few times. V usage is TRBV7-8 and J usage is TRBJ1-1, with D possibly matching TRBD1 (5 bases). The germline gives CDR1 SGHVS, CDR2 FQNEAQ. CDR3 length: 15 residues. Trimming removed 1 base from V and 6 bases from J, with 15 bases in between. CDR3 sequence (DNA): TGTGCCAGCAGCTTAGGCACAGTCGGGGGGGCTGAAGCTTTCTTT. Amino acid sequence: CASSLGTVGGAEAFF.

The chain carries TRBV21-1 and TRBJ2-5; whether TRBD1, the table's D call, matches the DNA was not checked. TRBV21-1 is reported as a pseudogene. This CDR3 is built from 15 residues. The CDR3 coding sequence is TGTGCCAGCAGCAAAGACCCACACAGATTAGAGACCCAGTACTTC. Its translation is CASSKDPHRLETQYF.

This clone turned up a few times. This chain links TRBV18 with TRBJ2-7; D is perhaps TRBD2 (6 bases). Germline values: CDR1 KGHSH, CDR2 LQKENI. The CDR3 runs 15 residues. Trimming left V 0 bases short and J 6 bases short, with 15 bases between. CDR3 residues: CASSPPGRGGGEQYF. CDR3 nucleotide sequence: TGTGCCAGCTCACCACCGGGCCGTGGGGGAGGCGAGCAGTACTTC. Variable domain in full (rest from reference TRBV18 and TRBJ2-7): NAGVMQNPRHLVRRRGQEARLRCSPMKGHSHVYWYRQLPEEGLKFMVYLQKENIIDESGMPKERFSAEFPKEGPSILRIQQVVRGDSAAYFCASSPPGRGGGEQYFGPGTRLTVT.

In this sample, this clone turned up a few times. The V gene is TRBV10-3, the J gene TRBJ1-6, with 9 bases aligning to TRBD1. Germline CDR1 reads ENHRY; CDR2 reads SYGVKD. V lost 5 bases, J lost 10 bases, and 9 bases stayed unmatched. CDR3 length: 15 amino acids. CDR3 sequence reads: CAISSLQGAESPLHF. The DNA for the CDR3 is TGTGCCATCAGTTCCTTACAGGGGGCCGAATCACCCCTCCACTTT.

CDR3 DNA: TGTGCCAGCAGCTTGAGTCCCGGGACTAGCGGAACTTACGAGCAGTACTTC. This codes for CASSLSPGTSGTYEQYF. The chain links TRBV7-9 to TRBJ2-7; 11 positions match TRBD2. Germline V gene lookup returns CDR1 SEHNR and CDR2 FQNEAQ (reference sequence). V was pared by 3 bases and J by 4 bases, with 11 bases of the junction left unmatched. The CDR3 consists of 17 residues.

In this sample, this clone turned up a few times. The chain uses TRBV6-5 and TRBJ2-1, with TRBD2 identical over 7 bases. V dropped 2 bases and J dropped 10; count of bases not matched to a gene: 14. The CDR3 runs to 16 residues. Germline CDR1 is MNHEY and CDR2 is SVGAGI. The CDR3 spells CASSYSEGGGSTEQFF. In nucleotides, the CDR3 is TGTGCCAGCAGTTACAGTGAGGGCGGGGGTTCCACCGAGCAGTTCTTC.

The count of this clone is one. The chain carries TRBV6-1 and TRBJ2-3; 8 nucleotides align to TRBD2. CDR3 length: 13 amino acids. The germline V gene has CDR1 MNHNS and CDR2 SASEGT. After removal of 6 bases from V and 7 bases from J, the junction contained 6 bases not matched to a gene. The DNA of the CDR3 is TGTGCCAGCAGGCCCGGGGGGGCTTATACGCAGTATTTT. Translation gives CASRPGGAYTQYF.

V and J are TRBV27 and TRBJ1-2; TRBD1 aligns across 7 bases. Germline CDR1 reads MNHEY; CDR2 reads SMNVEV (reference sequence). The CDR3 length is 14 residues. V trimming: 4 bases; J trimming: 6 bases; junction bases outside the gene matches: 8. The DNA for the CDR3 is TGTGCCAGCAGTTACCGGGCAGGGGGACATGGCTACACCTTC. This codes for CASSYRAGGHGYTF.

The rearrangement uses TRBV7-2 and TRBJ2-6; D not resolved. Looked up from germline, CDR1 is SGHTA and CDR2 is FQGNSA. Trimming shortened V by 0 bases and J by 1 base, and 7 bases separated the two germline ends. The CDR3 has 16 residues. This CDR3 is CASSLAYKSGANVLTF. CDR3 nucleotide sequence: TGTGCCAGCAGCTTAGCGTACAAGTCTGGGGCCAACGTCCTGACTTTC. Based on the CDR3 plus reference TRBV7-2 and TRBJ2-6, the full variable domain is GAGVSQSPSNKVTEKGKDVELRCDPISGHTALYWYRQSLGQGLEFLIYFQGNSAPDKSGLPSDRFSAERTGGSVSTLTIQRTQQEDSAVYLCASSLAYKSGANVLTFGAGSRLTVL.

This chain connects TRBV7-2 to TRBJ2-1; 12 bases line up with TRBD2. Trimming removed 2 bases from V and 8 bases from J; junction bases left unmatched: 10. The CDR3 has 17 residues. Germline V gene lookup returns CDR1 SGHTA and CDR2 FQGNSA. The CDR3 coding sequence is TGTGCCAGCAGCTTAATGCTAGCGGGAGGGCCGGGCCATGAGCAGTTCTTC. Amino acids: CASSLMLAGGPGHEQFF. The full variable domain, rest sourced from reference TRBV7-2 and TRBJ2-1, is GAGVSQSPSNKVTEKGKDVELRCDPISGHTALYWYRQSLGQGLEFLIYFQGNSAPDKSGLPSDRFSAERTGGSVSTLTIQRTQQEDSAVYLCASSLMLAGGPGHEQFFGPGTRLTVL.

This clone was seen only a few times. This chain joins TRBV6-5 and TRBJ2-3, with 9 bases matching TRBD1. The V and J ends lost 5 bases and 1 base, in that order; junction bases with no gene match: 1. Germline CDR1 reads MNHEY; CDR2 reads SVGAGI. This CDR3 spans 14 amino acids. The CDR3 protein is CASSRTGGTDTQYF. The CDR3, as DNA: TGTGCCAGCAGTCGGACAGGGGGCACAGATACGCAGTATTTT.

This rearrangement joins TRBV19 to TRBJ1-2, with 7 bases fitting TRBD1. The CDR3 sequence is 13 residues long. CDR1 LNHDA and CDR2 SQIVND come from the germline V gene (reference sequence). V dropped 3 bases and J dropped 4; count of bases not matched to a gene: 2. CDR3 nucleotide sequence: TGTGCCAGTAGTATCCAGGGGGTCTATGGCTACACCTTC. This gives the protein CASSIQGVYGYTF.

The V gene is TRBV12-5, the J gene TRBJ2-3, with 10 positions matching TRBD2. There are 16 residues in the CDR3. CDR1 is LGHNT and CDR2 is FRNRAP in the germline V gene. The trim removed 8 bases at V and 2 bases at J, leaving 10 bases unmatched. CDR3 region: CASQYLAGVFTDTQYF. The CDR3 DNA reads TGTGCTAGTCAGTACCTAGCGGGGGTGTTCACAGATACGCAGTATTTT.

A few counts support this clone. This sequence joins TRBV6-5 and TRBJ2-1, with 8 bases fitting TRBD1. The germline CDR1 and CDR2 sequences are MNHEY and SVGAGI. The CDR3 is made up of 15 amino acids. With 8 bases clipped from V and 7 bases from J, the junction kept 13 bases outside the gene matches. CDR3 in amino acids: CASGGQGEGQNEQFF. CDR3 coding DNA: TGTGCCAGCGGAGGACAGGGCGAGGGCCAAAATGAGCAGTTCTTC.